This T cell receptor beta chain was sequenced during a study of shared clonotypes between healthy human individuals. Deletions cut 6 bases from V and 2 bases from J, with 11 bases between. In germline, CDR1 is KGHSH, CDR2 LQKENI. CDR3 length: 13 amino acids. Authors' processing steps: For the immunoSEQ data, sequences were junction-only without quality scores, so filtering differed. Profiling relied on immunoSEQ multiplex PCR, and the TCRdb table lists in-frame clones only, not all of them. D and trimming come from the DNA, and the V and J calls and clone size come from that table. The data show 900,000 to 1,200,000 clones, 78% seen once.

V usage is TRBV18 and J usage is TRBJ2-7; possibly TRBD2 for D (7 bases). The sample was memory CD4+ T cells from PBMCs. The subset here: CD45RA-negative fraction. This TCR derives from a man aged 18 to 30 in good health. Some clones in this sample may be carry-over from other donors' samples. The chain's CDR3 is CASSKGGTYEQYF. DNA for the CDR3: TGTGCCAGCTCGAAGGGGGGGACCTACGAGCAGTACTTC.